These T cell receptor beta chains were read from a single sample in a study of blood T cell repertoires in COVID-19. Clones were read by immunoSEQ multiplex PCR, and TCRdb kept only the in-frame ones, dropping some. This sample has fewer than 150,000 clones, with roughly four fifths found just once. The sequencing input was PBMCs or T cells enriched from blood (not recorded which). These receptors were taken from a man aged 25 to 45 who had recovered from COVID-19. The CDR3 runs from the conserved cysteine through the conserved F or W. A D gene is named only where the DNA matches it firmly. Size is stated for part of the rows, as once, few or many counts, or as a class when the clone is expanded.

j_call | d_call | v_call | clone_size | cdr3_nt | cdr3_aa
TRBJ1-2 | TRBD1 | TRBV10-3 | NA | TGTGCCATCAGTGGAAGATTGGACAGGGGTAGCTACACCTTC | CAISGRLDRGSYTF
TRBJ2-3 | TRBD2 | TRBV27 | few | TGTGCCAGCAGTTCGCCGACTAGCGGGAGGATGGATACGCAGTATTTT | CASSSPTSGRMDTQYF
TRBJ2-1 | TRBD2 | TRBV5-1 | NA | TGCGCCAGCAGCCGCTGGACTAGCGCCAACAATGAGCAGTTCTTC | CASSRWTSANNEQFF
TRBJ2-5 | NA | TRBV5-1 | NA | TGCGCCAGCAGCCGGGGAGCGAGACAAGAGACCCAGTACTTC | CASSRGARQETQYF
TRBJ1-3 | TRBD1 | TRBV18 | NA | TGTGCCAGCTCACCAAACCCGTTGGGACAGGTGAACTCTGGAAACACCATATATTTT | CASSPNPLGQVNSGNTIYF
TRBJ2-1 | TRBD1 | TRBV19 | NA | TGTGCCAGTAGTATAGGCAGGGGGCACTACAATGAGCAGTTCTTC | CASSIGRGHYNEQFF
TRBJ1-1 | TRBD1 | TRBV28 | few | TGTGCCAGCAGTGGCGGACAGGCGAACACTGAAGCTTTCTTT | CASSGGQANTEAFF
TRBJ2-3 | NA | TRBV19 | NA | TGTGCCAGTAGGGAGACAGCCCCTAGCACAGATACGCAGTATTTT | CASRETAPSTDTQYF
TRBJ2-2 | NA | TRBV15 | once | TGTGCCACCAGCAGAGATTGGGGACATGTAACCGGGGAGCTGTTTTTT | CATSRDWGHVTGELFF
TRBJ2-7 | TRBD2 | TRBV6-2/TRBV6-3 | NA | TGTGCCAGCAGTTCCTCCGGGACTAGAGACCCGAGCCTCTACGAGCAGTACTTC | CASSSSGTRDPSLYEQYF
TRBJ2-7 | TRBD2 | TRBV19 | NA | TGTGCCAGTAGTACTCGGGCCGGGACTAGCGGGAGCTCCTACGAGCAGTACTTC | CASSTRAGTSGSSYEQYF
TRBJ2-5 | NA | TRBV27 | NA | TGTGCCAGCAGTTTATCTGTTCCCCGGGGGGAGACCCAGTACTTC | CASSLSVPRGETQYF
TRBJ2-5 | TRBD2 | TRBV5-1 | NA | TGCGCCAGCAGCTTAGGACTAGGTGCCCAAGAGACCCAGTACTTC | CASSLGLGAQETQYF
TRBJ1-4 | NA | TRBV3-1/TRBV3-2 | NA | TGTGCCAGCAGCCAAGATGGGCCGAGGAGGAAACTGTTTTTT | CASSQDGPRRKLFF
TRBJ2-1 | NA | TRBV18 | NA | TGTGCCAGCTCACCACCAGGAGTAGGACAGAGTTACAATGAGCAGTTCTTC | CASSPPGVGQSYNEQFF
TRBJ2-3 | NA | TRBV13 | NA | TGTGCCAGCAGCTCGGGACTCCCCACAGATACGCAGTATTTT | CASSSGLPTDTQYF
TRBJ2-5 | TRBD2 | TRBV19 | NA | TGTGCCAGTAGTAAGGGTAGCGGGTCGGAGACCCAGTACTTC | CASSKGSGSETQYF
TRBJ2-6 | NA | TRBV28 | NA | TGTGCCAGCAGCCCCCACACCTCTGGGGCCAACGTCCTGACTTTC | CASSPHTSGANVLTF
TRBJ2-1 | TRBD2 | TRBV5-4 | NA | TGTGCCAGCAGTCTCCCGACTAGCGGGACGCGGAATGAGCAGTTCTTC | CASSLPTSGTRNEQFF
TRBJ1-1 | NA | TRBV27 | NA | TGTGCCAGCAGTTTAAAAGGAGCTGAAGCTTTCTTT | CASSLKGAEAFF
TRBJ1-6 | NA | TRBV6-4 | once | TGTGCCAGCAGTGACCGCTTAAAGGGGACACCCAAGGGAAGAGGTAATTCACCCCTCCACTTT | CASSDRLKGTPKGRGNSPLHF
TRBJ1-2 | NA | TRBV29-1 | NA | TGCAGCGTTCCCGGGTTTAATGGCTACACCTTC | CSVPGFNGYTF
TRBJ1-5 | NA | TRBV25-1 | NA | TGTGCCAGCAGTCCGGGACTAAGTAGCAATCAGCCCCAGCATTTT | CASSPGLSSNQPQHF
TRBJ2-1 | TRBD2 | TRBV7-3 | NA | TGTGCCAGCAGCTTCGGGACTAGCGGGAAAAACAATGAGCAGTTCTTC | CASSFGTSGKNNEQFF
TRBJ1-2 | TRBD1 | TRBV25-1 | NA | TGTGCCAGCAGTGAACCTGAAAACAGGGGTTTCTATGGCTACACCTTC | CASSEPENRGFYGYTF
TRBJ2-3 | NA | TRBV19 | NA | TGTGCCAGTAGTATAGCGACAGATACGCAGTATTTT | CASSIATDTQYF
TRBJ2-3 | NA | TRBV25-1 | NA | TGTGCCAGCAGTGACCCTTACACAGATACGCAGTATTTT | CASSDPYTDTQYF
TRBJ1-3 | NA | TRBV11-2 | NA | TGTGCCAGCAGCTTAGATCAGGCAAACACCATATATTTT | CASSLDQANTIYF
TRBJ1-2 | NA | TRBV5-6 | few | TGTGCCAGCAGCTTGGGTTCAGGGTCCGCTAACTATGGCTACACCTTC | CASSLGSGSANYGYTF
TRBJ2-1 | TRBD1 | TRBV12-5 | NA | TGTGCTAGTGGGCCTGGACAGGGTGGGGATGAGCAGTTCTTC | CASGPGQGGDEQFF
TRBJ1-2 | NA | TRBV27 | NA | TGTGCCAGCAGATCGACACCCTCCTATGGCTACACCTTC | CASRSTPSYGYTF
TRBJ2-5 | NA | TRBV11-1 | few | TGTGCCAGCAGCCCGAGGCGGCTAGACCTCGGGGAGACCCAGTACTTC | CASSPRRLDLGETQYF
TRBJ2-2 | TRBD2 | TRBV6-5 | few | TGTGCCAGCAAATCCCTAGCGGGGCCCACCGGGGAGCTGTTTTTT | CASKSLAGPTGELFF
TRBJ1-2 | TRBD1 | TRBV19 | NA | TGTGCCAGCCATCAGGGTGTTGGTTCAGGGGGTGACTACACCTTC | CASHQGVGSGGDYTF
TRBJ2-5 | NA | TRBV6-1 | NA | TGTGCCAGCAGTGAAGGGATAGGGGTGGAGACCCAGTACTTC | CASSEGIGVETQYF
TRBJ2-5 | NA | TRBV21-1 | NA | TGTGCCAGCAGCAAAGTCATGGAGACCCAGTACTTC | CASSKVMETQYF
TRBJ1-2 | NA | TRBV28 | few | TGTGCCAGCAGTTCGCCCGGGTTCTATGGCTACACCTTC | CASSSPGFYGYTF
TRBJ2-1 | NA | TRBV5-1 | NA | TGCGCCAGCGGCCCTCCGGGACTCTCTACCTACAATGAGCAGTTCTTC | CASGPPGLSTYNEQFF
TRBJ2-5 | TRBD1 | TRBV7-2 | NA | TGTGCCGGGCTCCAGGGGGCGGACTTC | CAGLQGADF
TRBJ2-7 | TRBD1 | TRBV5-5 | NA | TGTGCCAGCAGCCCGGACAGGGTTGGCGCCTACGAGCAGTACTTC | CASSPDRVGAYEQYF
TRBJ1-2 | TRBD1 | TRBV6-5 | NA | TGTGCCAGCAGTTCCCCGGGACAGGGGGCGCGGGGCTACACCTTC | CASSSPGQGARGYTF
TRBJ2-7 | TRBD2 | TRBV14 | NA | TGTGCCAGCAGCCAAGTTGGGGGGGCCTACGAGCAGTACTTC | CASSQVGGAYEQYF
TRBJ2-1 | TRBD1 | TRBV19 | few | TGTGCCAGTTCGGACAGGGGGTTCTACAATGAGCAGTTCTTC | CASSDRGFYNEQFF
TRBJ2-5 | TRBD2 | TRBV3-1/TRBV3-2 | NA | TGTGCCAGCCGGGGGATAGCGGGAGGGATCGGAGTGACCCAGTACTTC | CASRGIAGGIGVTQYF
TRBJ2-1 | TRBD2 | TRBV4-1 | few | TGCGCCAGCAGCCAAGAGATGCGGACTAGCGGGGGCAATGAGCAGTTCTTC | CASSQEMRTSGGNEQFF
TRBJ2-7 | TRBD2 | TRBV19 | once | TGTGCCAGTAGTCCCGGTAGTAGCGGGAGTAACGAGCAGTACTTC | CASSPGSSGSNEQYF
TRBJ2-7 | NA | TRBV6-4 | NA | TGTGCCAGCAGTGTATTCTACGAGCAGTACTTC | CASSVFYEQYF
TRBJ1-1 | TRBD1 | TRBV7-9 | NA | TGTGCCAGCAGCGAGGCGGGACAGGGGGCTGAAGCTTTCTTT | CASSEAGQGAEAFF
TRBJ1-4 | TRBD1 | TRBV7-2 | NA | TGTGCCAGCAGCTTAGGGGGGACAGGATTTGAAAAACTGTTTTTT | CASSLGGTGFEKLFF
TRBJ2-4 | NA | TRBV7-2 | NA | TGTGCCAGCAGCCCGGGACTAGCCAAAAACATTCAGTACTTC | CASSPGLAKNIQYF
TRBJ1-2 | NA | TRBV27 | NA | TGTGCCAGCAGTTTGCAGGGAAGCCCCCCCTTTAACTATGGCTACACCTTC | CASSLQGSPPFNYGYTF
TRBJ1-2 | NA | TRBV4-1 | NA | TGCGCCAGCAGCCAAGGGGGGTCGGGGGTCGCTGGCTACACCTTC | CASSQGGSGVAGYTF
TRBJ2-1 | TRBD1 | TRBV6-5 | NA | TGTGCCAGCAGGTCTGCCGGGACAGGGGTAAATGAGCAGTTCTTC | CASRSAGTGVNEQFF
TRBJ2-3 | TRBD2 | TRBV15 | many | TGTGCCACCAGCAGAGAGCGGGGGGCCACAGATACGCAGTATTTT | CATSRERGATDTQYF
TRBJ2-1 | NA | TRBV7-2 | NA | TGTGCCAGCAGCTTAGGTGGCAGGGTCTACAATGAGCAGTTCTTC | CASSLGGRVYNEQFF
TRBJ1-5 | NA | TRBV19 | many | TGTGCCAGTAGTATTGGAGGTCAGCCCCAGCATTTT | CASSIGGQPQHF
TRBJ1-1 | NA | TRBV19 | once | TGTGCCAGTAGTATAGCGGACGGCGGGGCTTTCTTT | CASSIADGGAFF
TRBJ1-1 | TRBD1 | TRBV6-5 | few | TGTGCCAGCAGTACAGGGGGCCGCACTGAAGCTTTCTTT | CASSTGGRTEAFF
TRBJ2-7 | TRBD2 | TRBV5-4 | NA | TGTGCCAGCAGCCCGGAAGATGGGACTAGCGTTACCTACGAGCAGTACTTC | CASSPEDGTSVTYEQYF